The present T cell receptor (beta chain) was sequenced within a study of OX40 agonist ivuxolimab in advanced cancers. Whole-study results and caveats: At 0.1 to 3.0 mg/kg and by week 6, CD4+ and CD8+ T cells in the blood had expanded clonally.

A word on this clone: Antigen specificity is unknown.

The assay was immunoSEQ multiplex PCR, and TCRdb's table has in-frame clones only and misses some. The repertoire holds 35,000 to 40,000 clones, with 86% as singletons. Germline CDR1 is LGHNA and CDR2 is YNFKEQ. This CDR3 contains 18 residues. Trimming cost V 0 bases and J 3 bases, with 20 bases left between them. Material: CD4+ or CD8+ T cells sorted from blood, obtained in a trial of the OX40 agonist ivuxolimab. The rearrangement joins TRBV4-2 to TRBJ1-2; maybe TRBD1 (6 bases). This clonotype was sampled from an adult with an advanced solid tumor such as melanoma, head and neck, liver or kidney cancer. The CDR3 reads CASSQDQSFLDSYYGYTF. CDR3 sequence (DNA): TGTGCCAGCAGCCAAGATCAGTCCTTCTTGGACAGCTACTATGGCTACACCTTC.